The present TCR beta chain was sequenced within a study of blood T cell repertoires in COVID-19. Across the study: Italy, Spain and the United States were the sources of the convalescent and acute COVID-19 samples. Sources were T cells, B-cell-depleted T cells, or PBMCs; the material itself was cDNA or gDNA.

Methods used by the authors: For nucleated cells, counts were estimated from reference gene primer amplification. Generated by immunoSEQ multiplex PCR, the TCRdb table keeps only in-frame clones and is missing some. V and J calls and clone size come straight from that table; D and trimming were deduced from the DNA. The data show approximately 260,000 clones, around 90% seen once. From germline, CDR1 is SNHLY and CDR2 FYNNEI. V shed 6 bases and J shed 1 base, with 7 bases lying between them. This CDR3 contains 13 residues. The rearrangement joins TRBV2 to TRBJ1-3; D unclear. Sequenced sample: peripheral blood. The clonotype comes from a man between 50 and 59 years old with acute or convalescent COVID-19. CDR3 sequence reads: CASRAESGNTIYF. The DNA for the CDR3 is TGTGCCAGCAGAGCGGAATCTGGAAACACCATATATTTT.